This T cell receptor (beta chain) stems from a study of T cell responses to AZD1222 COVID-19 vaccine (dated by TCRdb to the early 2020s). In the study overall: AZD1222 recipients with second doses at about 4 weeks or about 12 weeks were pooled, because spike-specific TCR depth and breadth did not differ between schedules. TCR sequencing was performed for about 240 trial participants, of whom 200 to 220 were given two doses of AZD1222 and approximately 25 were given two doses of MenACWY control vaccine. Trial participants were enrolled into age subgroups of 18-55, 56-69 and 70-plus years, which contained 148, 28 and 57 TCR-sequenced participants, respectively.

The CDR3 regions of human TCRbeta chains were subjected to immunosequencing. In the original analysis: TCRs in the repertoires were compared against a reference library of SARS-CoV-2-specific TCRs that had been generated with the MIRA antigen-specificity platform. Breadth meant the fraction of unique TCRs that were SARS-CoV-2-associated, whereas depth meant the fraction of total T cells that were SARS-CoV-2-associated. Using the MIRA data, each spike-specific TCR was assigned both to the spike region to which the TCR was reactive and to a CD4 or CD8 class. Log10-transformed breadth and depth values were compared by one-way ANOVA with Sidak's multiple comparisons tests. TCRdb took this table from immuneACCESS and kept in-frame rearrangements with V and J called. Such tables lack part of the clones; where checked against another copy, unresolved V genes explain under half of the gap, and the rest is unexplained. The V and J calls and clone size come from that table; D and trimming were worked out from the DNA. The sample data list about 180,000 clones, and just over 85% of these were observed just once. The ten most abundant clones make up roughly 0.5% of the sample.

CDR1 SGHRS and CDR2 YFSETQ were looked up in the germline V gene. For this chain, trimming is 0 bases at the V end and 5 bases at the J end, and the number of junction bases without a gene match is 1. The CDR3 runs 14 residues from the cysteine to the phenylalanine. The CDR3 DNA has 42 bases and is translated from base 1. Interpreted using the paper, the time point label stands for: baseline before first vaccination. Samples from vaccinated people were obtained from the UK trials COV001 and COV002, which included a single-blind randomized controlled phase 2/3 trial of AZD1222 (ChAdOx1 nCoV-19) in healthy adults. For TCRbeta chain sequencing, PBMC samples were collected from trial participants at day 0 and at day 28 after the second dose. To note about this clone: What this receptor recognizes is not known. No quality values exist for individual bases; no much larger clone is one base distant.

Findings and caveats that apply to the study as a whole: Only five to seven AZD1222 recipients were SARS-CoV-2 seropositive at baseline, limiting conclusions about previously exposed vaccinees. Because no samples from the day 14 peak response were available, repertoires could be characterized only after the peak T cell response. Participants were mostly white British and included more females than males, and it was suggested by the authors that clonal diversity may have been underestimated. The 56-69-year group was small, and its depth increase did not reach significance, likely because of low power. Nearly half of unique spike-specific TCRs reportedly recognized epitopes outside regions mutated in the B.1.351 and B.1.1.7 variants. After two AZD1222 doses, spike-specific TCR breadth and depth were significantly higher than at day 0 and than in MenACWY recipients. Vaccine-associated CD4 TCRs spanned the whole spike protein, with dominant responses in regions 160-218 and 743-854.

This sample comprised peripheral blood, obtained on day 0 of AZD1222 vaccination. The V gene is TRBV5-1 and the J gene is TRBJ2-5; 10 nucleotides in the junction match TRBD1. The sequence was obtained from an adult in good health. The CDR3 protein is CASSLGGQGETQYF. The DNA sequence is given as TGCGCCAGCAGCTTGGGGGGACAGGGGGAGACCCAGTACTTC.